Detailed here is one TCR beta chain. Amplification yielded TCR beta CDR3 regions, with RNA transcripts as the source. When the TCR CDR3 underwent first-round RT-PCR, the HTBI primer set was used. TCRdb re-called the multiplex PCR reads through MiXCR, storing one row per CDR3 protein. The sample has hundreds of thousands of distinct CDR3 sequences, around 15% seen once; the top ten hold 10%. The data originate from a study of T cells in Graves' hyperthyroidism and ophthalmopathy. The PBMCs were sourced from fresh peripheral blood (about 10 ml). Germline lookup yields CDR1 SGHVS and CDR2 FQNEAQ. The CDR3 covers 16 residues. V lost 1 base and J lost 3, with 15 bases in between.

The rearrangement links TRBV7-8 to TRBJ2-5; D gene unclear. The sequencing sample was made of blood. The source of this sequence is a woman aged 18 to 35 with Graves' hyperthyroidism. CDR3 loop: CASSLEVQQPEETQYF. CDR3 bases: TGTGCCAGCAGCTTAGAGGTCCAACAGCCCGAAGAGACCCAGTACTTC.